This T cell receptor beta chain emerged from a study of shared clonotypes between healthy human individuals. Per the germline V gene, CDR1 is SGHNT and CDR2 is YYREEE (reference sequence). V gave up 1 base and J gave up 2 bases, with 14 bases separating them. The CDR3 consists of 16 residues. Produced via immunoSEQ multiplex PCR; TCRdb's table is partial and in-frame only. The sample includes about 2,500,000 clones, just over 90% of them seen just once. Sequencing used naive CD4+ T cells sorted from blood. Regarding subset: CD45RA+ positively selected. The chain carries TRBV5-4 and TRBJ2-3; possibly TRBD1 for D (6 bases). The TCR originated in a young man in good health. This chain's CDR3 is CASSLLGAGATDTQYF. The CDR3 bases are TGTGCCAGCAGCTTGCTAGGGGCAGGGGCCACAGATACGCAGTATTTT. Complete variable domain (other parts from reference TRBV5-4 and TRBJ2-3): ETGVTQSPTHLIKTRGQQVTLRCSSQSGHNTVSWYQQALGQGPQFIFQYYREEENGRGNFPPRFSGLQFPNYSSELNVNALELDDSALYLCASSLLGAGATDTQYFGPGTRLTVL.